This T cell receptor beta chain was profiled in a study of cytomegalovirus exposure and HLA in healthy donors. Study in general: The same platform used for the 500 to 850 first-cohort repertoires was also used for the 90 to 150 validation repertoires, as a later analysis reported. Study observations and caveats: Most TCRs appeared rarely, but some public TCRs recurred in many donors. Reports indicated that the classifier achieved high specificity and sensitivity in diagnosing cytomegalovirus status.

The validation cohort, a group of around 120 subjects, included the donors and was separate from the approximately 680-subject first cohort. Assay: immunoSEQ multiplex PCR; the TCRdb copy retains only in-frame clones and omits some. The sample records about 60,000 clones, 90% being singletons. The V segment lost 4 bases and the J segment 5 bases; nucleotides outside the gene matches: 10. The CDR3 is 16 amino acids. The germline gives CDR1 SGHRS, CDR2 YFSETQ. Concerning this clone itself: The antigen is undetermined.

Sequences were obtained from PBMCs. The genes are TRBV5-1 and TRBJ2-3; TRBD2 agrees at 10 bases. The origin of this receptor is a man younger than 30 in good health and CMV-seronegative. Written as DNA, the CDR3 is TGCGCCAGCAGCCCGAGCGGGAGGGCCGAGGAAGATACGCAGTATTTT. It encodes CASSPSGRAEEDTQYF.